These T cell receptor beta chains were read from a single sample in a study of T-cell reconstitution after alpha-beta-depleted transplantation in children. MiXCR, applied by TCRdb to the PCR reads, yields one record per CDR3 protein. The sample contains hundreds of thousands of distinct CDR3 sequences, approximately 9.8% of which appear only once. The material sequenced was PBMCs from the stem cell graft donor, taken from the stem cell graft. These receptors were taken from a human donor who donated a stem cell graft to a child with SCID. Each CDR3 is given with its conserved first and last residue. The D gene is left open where the match is weak. Clone sizes are given selectively: once, few, many, or a class where the clone is expanded.

size	V	J	D	DNA	CDR3
NA	TRBV5-1	TRBJ1-1	TRBD1	TGCGCCAGCAGCTTGGCGACAGGGGAGGGAACTGAAGCTTTCTTT	CASSLATGEGTEAFF
NA	TRBV5-1	TRBJ2-5	TRBD2	TGCGCCAGCAGCCTTAGCGGGGGGTACGGAGAGACCCAGTACTTC	CASSLSGGYGETQYF
NA	TRBV3-1	TRBJ2-3	NA	TGTGCCACCGGGACCCCCGGAACAGATACGCAGTATTTT	CATGTPGTDTQYF
NA	TRBV12-3/TRBV12-4	TRBJ2-1	TRBD2	TGTGCCAGCAGTTTGACGGGGGGGGCTTCGAATGAGCAGTTCTTC	CASSLTGGASNEQFF
many	TRBV3-1	TRBJ2-1	NA	TGTGCCAGCAGCAATCTTGGGTACAATGAGCAGTTCTTC	CASSNLGYNEQFF
once	TRBV12-3/TRBV12-4	TRBJ2-5	TRBD2	TGTGCCAGCAGTTTCGGACTAGCGGGGGTACAAGAGACCCAGTACTTC	CASSFGLAGVQETQYF
few	TRBV18	TRBJ2-5	NA	TGTGCCAGCTCACCGCGGGACACCGAAGAGACCCAGTACTTC	CASSPRDTEETQYF
NA	TRBV3-1	TRBJ1-6	NA	TGTGCCAGCAGCCACAGACAGAATTCACCCCTCCACTTT	CASSHRQNSPLHF
NA	TRBV20-1	TRBJ1-1	NA	TGCAGCTGCTGGCAGGGAGGAACTGAAGCTTTCTTT	CSCWQGGTEAFF
NA	TRBV7-9	TRBJ2-1	NA	TGTGCCAGCAGAATAGGGGGCTCCTACAATGAGCAGTTCTTC	CASRIGGSYNEQFF
few	TRBV7-6	TRBJ2-7	NA	TGTGCCAGCAGCCTAGGAGGGGACCCCGAGCAGTACTTC	CASSLGGDPEQYF
NA	TRBV12-3/TRBV12-4	TRBJ2-7	NA	TGTGCCAGCAGTTACAAAACCGGGACTGTCTTCTCTGAGCAGTACTTC	CASSYKTGTVFSEQYF
NA	TRBV7-6	TRBJ2-1	TRBD2	TGTGCCAGCAGCCGGACGGGGGGTGAGCAGTTCTTC	CASSRTGGEQFF
NA	TRBV7-9	TRBJ2-7	NA	TGTGCCAGCAGACCACAGGGACTCCCAGCCCCCGAGCAGTACTTC	CASRPQGLPAPEQYF
NA	TRBV20-1	TRBJ2-3	TRBD1	TGCAGTGCCACGTTAACAGGGGAAGCGCAGTATTTT	CSATLTGEAQYF
few	TRBV20-1	TRBJ2-7	TRBD2	TGCAGTGCTACCCTCGGGACTAGCGGGGCCTACGAGCAGTACTTC	CSATLGTSGAYEQYF
few	TRBV4-1	TRBJ2-7	NA	TGCGCCAGCAGCCAAGGTCGCGGAGGCTACGAGCAGTACTTC	CASSQGRGGYEQYF
many	TRBV5-1	TRBJ1-1	NA	TGCGCCAGCAGCTTGGCGAGACTAGGACTATCGGAAGCTTTCTTT	CASSLARLGLSEAFF
NA	TRBV12-3/TRBV12-4	TRBJ2-1	TRBD2	TGTGCCAGCAGTCTGAAGCGGGGGTACAATGAGCAGTTCTTC	CASSLKRGYNEQFF
NA	TRBV5-1	TRBJ2-2	NA	TGCGCCAGCAGCCCGGGCGTGGTAGGAACCGGGGAGCTGTTTTTT	CASSPGVVGTGELFF
NA	TRBV7-2	TRBJ1-1	NA	TGTGCCAGCAGCTTACTAGCAGCTGCTGAAGCTTTCTTT	CASSLLAAAEAFF
few	TRBV5-1	TRBJ2-5	NA	TGCGCCAGCAGCCTCCCCGGAGACAAGGGAGAGACCCAGTACTTC	CASSLPGDKGETQYF
NA	TRBV5-1	TRBJ2-7	NA	TGCGCCAGCAGCTTGGGACAAGGATACTCCTACGAGCAGTACTTC	CASSLGQGYSYEQYF
many	TRBV27	TRBJ1-1	NA	TGTGCCAGCAGTTTACTCGGGGTCACTGAAGCTTTCTTT	CASSLLGVTEAFF
few	TRBV4-2	TRBJ2-5	NA	TGTGCCAGCAGCCAAGAAGGGGGAACCGGGACTGCGTCGAGGGAGACCCAGTACTTC	CASSQEGGTGTASRETQYF
NA	TRBV20-1	TRBJ2-7	NA	TGCAGTGCTAGACCGCGCGAAGGGTACGAGCAGTACTTC	CSARPREGYEQYF
NA	TRBV6-1	TRBJ1-5	NA	TGTGCCACGTTCTCATTGGACAGAACCTATCAGCCCCAGCATTTT	CATFSLDRTYQPQHF
NA	TRBV6-1	TRBJ2-2	TRBD1	TGTGCCAGCAGAAATGAGGGGGCCCTGTCAGGGGAGCTGTTTTTT	CASRNEGALSGELFF
NA	TRBV10-3	TRBJ2-7	NA	TGTGCCGGGACGAGGGATCTCTTCTCCTACGAGCAGTACTTC	CAGTRDLFSYEQYF
few	TRBV12-3/TRBV12-4	TRBJ2-5	NA	TGTGCCAGCAGTTTAGCGGTGCAGCCTCAGACCCAGTACTTC	CASSLAVQPQTQYF
NA	TRBV10-3	TRBJ2-7	NA	TGTGCCATCAGTGAGGGGACCGCTTTCTACGAGCAGTACTTC	CAISEGTAFYEQYF
many	TRBV20-1	TRBJ1-1	NA	TGCAGTGTAAATGAGGGTTTAGCTTTCTTT	CSVNEGLAFF
NA	TRBV20-1	TRBJ1-5	NA	TGCAGTGCCCAGCCGCAAATTCAGGGGCCCCAGCATTTT	CSAQPQIQGPQHF
NA	TRBV24-1	TRBJ2-5	TRBD1	TGTGCCACCAGTGATTCTGGGACAGGGGGAGGAGAGACCCAGTACTTC	CATSDSGTGGGETQYF
NA	TRBV5-1	TRBJ1-1	NA	TGCGCCAGCAGCTCCGGGGCGTCCGCGGTTGAAGCTTTCTTT	CASSSGASAVEAFF
many	TRBV10-3	TRBJ2-1	TRBD2	TGTGCCATCCGAGAGGGGCTAGCGGCCTACAATGAGCAGTTCTTC	CAIREGLAAYNEQFF
many	TRBV20-1	TRBJ1-2	TRBD1	TGCAGTGCTGGGACAGGGGGCCATGGCTACACCTTC	CSAGTGGHGYTF
NA	TRBV29-1	TRBJ2-7	NA	TGCAGCGTTGCAAGCATAGGGTTCTCCTACGAGCAGTACTTC	CSVASIGFSYEQYF
many	TRBV6-5	TRBJ2-3	NA	TGTGCCAGCAGTTACTCGGGATTTGGCCCTACCCCTACGCAGTATTTT	CASSYSGFGPTPTQYF
NA	TRBV10-2	TRBJ1-5	NA	TGCGCCAGCAATGAGGGGGGGGGTCAGCCCCAGCATTTT	CASNEGGGQPQHF
NA	TRBV12-3/TRBV12-4	TRBJ1-5	NA	TGTGCCAGCAGAGAGACAGGCTATAGCAATCAGCCCCAGCATTTT	CASRETGYSNQPQHF
NA	TRBV5-6	TRBJ1-5	NA	TGTGCCAGCAGCGCAGGAGTAGGTCAGCCCCAGCATTTT	CASSAGVGQPQHF
many	TRBV12-3/TRBV12-4	TRBJ1-4	NA	TGTGCCAGCAGTTTGGAAGGGGGGGTAGAAAAACTGTTTTTT	CASSLEGGVEKLFF
many	TRBV6-4	TRBJ2-1	NA	TGTGCCAGCAGTCTACAGGGGGGGCCCTACAATGAGCAGTTCTTC	CASSLQGGPYNEQFF
few	TRBV11-2	TRBJ2-7	NA	TGTGCCAGCAGCCAAGTAGGGAGTACCCTCGAGCAGTACTTC	CASSQVGSTLEQYF
NA	TRBV20-1	TRBJ2-3	NA	TGCAGTGCTGAAGAGAACGAGCTACGCACAGATACGCAGTATTTT	CSAEENELRTDTQYF
many	TRBV5-1	TRBJ2-1	TRBD2	TGCGCCAGCAGCTCGCCAGCGACTAGCGGGGGTGAGCAGTTCTTC	CASSSPATSGGEQFF
many	TRBV20-1	TRBJ2-7	TRBD1	TGCAGTGCACAGAGGGACAGGGAGCCCTACGAGCAGTACTTC	CSAQRDREPYEQYF
few	TRBV7-9	TRBJ2-3	NA	TGTGCCAGCAGCTCGGGAGAGGGCCCAGATACGCAGTATTTT	CASSSGEGPDTQYF
few	TRBV19	TRBJ1-2	NA	TGTGCCTCTCAAGGACAGTCTAACTATGGCTACACCTTC	CASQGQSNYGYTF
few	TRBV15	TRBJ2-5	NA	TGTGCCACCAGCAGAGACCTCAACGATGTTGGGGCGCAGTACTTC	CATSRDLNDVGAQYF
NA	TRBV7-7	TRBJ2-7	NA	TGTGCTAGCAGTCAAAACCTCGGTGCCACCGAGCAGTACTTC	CASSQNLGATEQYF
many	TRBV27	TRBJ2-2	TRBD1	TGTGCCAGCAGTCTGGGGGACAGTTACACCGGGGAGCTGTTTTTT	CASSLGDSYTGELFF
many	TRBV24-1	TRBJ2-3	NA	TGTGCCACCAGTAGGGGGTTCTCAGATACGCAGTATTTT	CATSRGFSDTQYF
few	TRBV27	TRBJ1-5	NA	TGTGCCAGCAGTTTAGACCAGGGCCTTCAGCCCCAGCATTTT	CASSLDQGLQPQHF
NA	TRBV20-1	TRBJ2-7	TRBD2	TGCAGTGCTTCCATGAGCGGGGGGGTGTACGAGCAGTACTTC	CSASMSGGVYEQYF
NA	TRBV5-1	TRBJ2-1	NA	TGCGCCAGCAGCCTGTCGACATTTGAGGCTGAGCAGTTCTTC	CASSLSTFEAEQFF